These 27 T cell receptor beta chains came from one sample sequenced in a study of blood T cell repertoires in COVID-19. The repertoire was sequenced with immunoSEQ multiplex PCR; TCRdb's copy has only in-frame clones and lacks some. The sample records around 140,000 clones, 87% being singletons. Source material: peripheral blood. Receptors were obtained from a woman aged 45-65 years with active or convalescent COVID-19.

The chain has TRBV11-3 and TRBJ2-2; TRBD1 matches 7 bases. After removal of 5 bases from V and 8 bases from J, the junction contained 11 bases not matched to a gene. CDR1 and CDR2 from the germline V gene are SGHNT and YENEEA. The CDR3 runs to 15 residues. CDR3 region: CASSPRGTDLGELFF. For the CDR3, the DNA is TGTGCCAGCAGCCCGAGAGGGACAGATTTGGGGGAGCTGTTTTTT. The full variable domain, its missing parts supplied by reference TRBV11-3 and TRBJ2-2, is EAGVVQSPRYKIIEKKQPVAFWCNPISGHNTLYWYLQNLGQGPELLIRYENEEAVDDSQLPKDRFSAERLKGVDSTLKIQPAELGDSAVYLCASSPRGTDLGELFFGEGSRLTVL.

This clone showed up just once. The V and J genes are TRBV18 and TRBJ2-6; 10 bases line up with TRBD1. This CDR3 is 17 amino acids long. Trimming removed 3 bases from V and 12 bases from J; junction bases left unmatched: 14. CDR1 KGHSH and CDR2 LQKENI come from the germline V gene. The CDR3 nucleotides read TGTGCCAGCTCACCGGAAAGACAGGGGGCATTCCCCAGCGTCCTGACTTTC. Amino acids: CASSPERQGAFPSVLTF.

CDR3 loop: CASSVFPAGASPASGANVLTF. DNA of the CDR3: TGTGCCAGCAGCGTATTCCCCGCAGGGGCGAGCCCCGCCTCTGGGGCCAACGTCCTGACTTTC. V and J are TRBV9 and TRBJ2-6, with a weak D call TRBD1 (6 bases). The germline V gene encodes CDR1 SGDLS and CDR2 YYNGEE. The V end lost 1 base, the J end lost 0 bases, and 23 bases lay between the germline ends. This CDR3 is built from 21 residues.

The chain is built from TRBV7-2 and TRBJ2-3; 10 bases agree with TRBD2. The V gene end was trimmed by 1 base and the J gene end by 0 bases; junction bases not matched to a gene: 4. This CDR3 contains 17 residues. From germline, CDR1 is SGHTA and CDR2 FQGNSA. CDR3 residues: CASSLEAGGISTDTQYF. Here the CDR3 DNA reads TGTGCCAGCAGCTTAGAAGCGGGGGGGATAAGCACAGATACGCAGTATTTT.

The rearrangement links TRBV6-4 to TRBJ1-1, with D unclear. The CDR3 extends over 14 amino acids. With 6 bases removed from V and 3 bases from J, the gap between germline ends came to 14 bases. Germline loops: CDR1 MRHNA, CDR2 SNTAGT. The CDR3 is CASSPTPGDTEAFF. As DNA, the CDR3 is TGTGCCAGCAGCCCAACACCGGGAGACACTGAAGCTTTCTTT.

The J gene is TRBJ1-1, the V gene TRBV3-1 (or the pseudogene TRBV3-2); 8 bases map to TRBD1. CDR1 is LGHDT, CDR2 YNNKEL, per germline (reference sequence). This CDR3 is 14 amino acids long. Unmatched junction bases numbered 5, after V lost 3 bases and J lost 5 bases. DNA for the CDR3: TGTGCCAGCAGCCAGGTAGACAGGGGAACTGAAGCTTTCTTT. Amino acid sequence: CASSQVDRGTEAFF.

This clone occurred a few times. The chain links TRBV27 to TRBJ2-2; no definite D call. The CDR3 length is 12 residues. The germline V gene has CDR1 MNHEY and CDR2 SMNVEV (reference sequence). Trimming pared 1 base from V and 7 bases from J, leaving 4 bases between. CDR3 amino acids: CASSLLNGELFF. CDR3 nucleotides: TGTGCCAGCAGTTTATTAAACGGGGAGCTGTTTTTT.

The V gene is TRBV6-5, the J gene TRBJ1-1; D is uncertain. V was pared by 7 bases and J by 0 bases, with 3 bases between. Germline V gives CDR1 MNHEY, CDR2 SVGAGI. The CDR3 extends over 11 amino acids. The CDR3 spells CASTLNTEAFF. The DNA for the CDR3 is TGTGCCAGCACTCTGAACACTGAAGCTTTCTTT.

V and J are TRBV3-1 (or the pseudogene TRBV3-2) and TRBJ1-2; unclear D gene. Trimming took off 4 bases at V and 7 bases at J, with 19 bases between the two ends. The CDR3 totals 15 residues. CDR1 is LGHDT, CDR2 YNNKEL, per germline (reference sequence). The CDR3 is CASSLFGRAPSGYTF. The CDR3 bases are TGTGCCAGCAGCCTTTTTGGGAGGGCACCAAGTGGCTACACCTTC.

This clone was seen a few times. The chain couples TRBV5-4 to TRBJ1-6; tentative D call: TRBD1 (5 bases). Deletions cut 1 base from V and 5 bases from J, with 13 bases between. Germline V gene lookup returns CDR1 SGHNT and CDR2 YYREEE (reference sequence). The CDR3 is 16 residues long. The CDR3 reads CASSLNRGRDNSPLHF. In DNA, the CDR3 is TGTGCCAGCAGCTTGAATAGGGGCCGTGATAATTCACCCCTCCACTTT.

This clone was counted once. The chain carries TRBV19 and TRBJ1-1; 8 nucleotides align to TRBD1. Trimming cost V 3 bases and J 4 bases; bases outside gene matches: 7. The CDR3 totals 15 residues. Germline lookup yields CDR1 LNHDA and CDR2 SQIVND (reference sequence). CDR3 coding DNA: TGTGCCAGTAGTATGTCCGGACAGGGTAGCACTGAAGCTTTCTTT. Its translation is CASSMSGQGSTEAFF.

The rearrangement links TRBV7-2 to TRBJ2-7, with TRBD2 matching 8 bases. CDR1 is SGHTA, CDR2 FQGNSA, per germline. J gave up 7 bases and V 3 bases, and 14 bases lay outside the gene matches. The CDR3 sequence is 16 residues long. The CDR3 loop reads CASSFTPLAAGGEQYF. The CDR3 DNA reads TGTGCCAGCAGCTTTACGCCACTAGCGGCCGGGGGAGAGCAGTACTTC.

This rearrangement joins TRBV12-3 or TRBV12-4 to TRBJ1-2, with 7 bases lining up with TRBD1. V lost 5 bases to trimming and J lost 6 bases; unmatched junction nucleotides: 3. The length of the CDR3 is 12 residues. CDR3 in DNA: TGTGCCAGCAGTACAGGGGATGATGGCTACACCTTC. This sequence encodes CASSTGDDGYTF.

The chain uses TRBV6-2 or TRBV6-3 and TRBJ1-2, with D tentatively TRBD1 (6 bases). Germline assignment: CDR1 MNHEY and CDR2 SVGEGT. Trimming shortened V by 6 bases and J by 4 bases, and 15 bases separated the two germline ends. This CDR3 comprises 14 residues. The DNA of the CDR3 is TGTGCCAGCAGCTTGACTACAGGGTTCTATGGCTACACCTTC. As protein: CASSLTTGFYGYTF.

The chain employs TRBV11-2 and TRBJ2-3; D remains unclear. The CDR3 extends over 13 amino acids. Germline CDR1 is SGHAT and CDR2 is FQNNGV. V was clipped by 5 bases and J by 7 bases, with 13 bases between them. The CDR3 nucleotides are TGTGCCAGCAGCCCCGCTAAAGAGTATACGCAGTATTTT. This encodes CASSPAKEYTQYF.

The V gene is TRBV5-1, the J gene TRBJ1-2; D uncertain. The CDR3 consists of 15 residues. V was shortened by 0 bases and J by 0 bases, with 9 bases between the two germline ends. Germline V lookup: CDR1 SGHRS, CDR2 YFSETQ. CDR3 protein: CASSLAYLANYGYTF. The CDR3, as DNA: TGCGCCAGCAGCTTGGCTTATCTAGCTAACTATGGCTACACCTTC. The whole variable domain, remainder taken from reference TRBV5-1 and TRBJ1-2, is KAGVTQTPRYLIKTRGQQVTLSCSPISGHRSVSWYQQTPGQGLQFLFEYFSETQRNKGNFPGRFSGRQFSNSRSEMNVSTLELGDSALYLCASSLAYLANYGYTFGSGTRLTVV.

V usage is TRBV7-8 and J usage is TRBJ2-7; 10 nucleotides line up with TRBD2. The CDR3 totals 17 residues. The junction had 9 bases not matched to a gene; V was cut back by 2 bases and J by 2 bases. CDR1 SGHVS and CDR2 FQNEAQ come from the germline V gene. The CDR3, as DNA: TGTGCCAGCAGCTTACCCGGAGCTAGCGGGAGTCCCTACGAGCAGTACTTC. Its translation is CASSLPGASGSPYEQYF.

The J gene is TRBJ2-2, the V gene TRBV7-9; TRBD2 matches 13 bases. Germline values: CDR1 SEHNR, CDR2 FQNEAQ (reference sequence). Trimming cost V 5 bases and J 5 bases; bases outside gene matches: 5. CDR3 size: 16 residues. The CDR3 here is CASSPGLAGRTGELFF. The CDR3 DNA sequence: TGTGCCAGCAGCCCGGGACTAGCGGGACGGACCGGGGAGCTGTTTTTT. Full variable domain (missing parts from reference TRBV7-9 and TRBJ2-2): DTGVSQNPRHKITKRGQNVTFRCDPISEHNRLYWYRQTLGQGPEFLTYFQNEAQLEKSRLLSDRFSAERPKGSFSTLEIQRTEQGDSAMYLCASSPGLAGRTGELFFGEGSRLTVL.

This sequence joins TRBV29-1 and TRBJ1-1; perhaps TRBD1 as D (5 bases). The length of the CDR3 is 12 residues. CDR1 is SQVTM, CDR2 ANQGSEA, per germline. V gave up 6 bases and J gave up 6 bases, with 14 bases separating them. CDR3 nucleotide sequence: TGCAGCGTCTCCCCGACGGGGGCTGAAGCTTTCTTT. Translated, it gives CSVSPTGAEAFF.

V usage is TRBV5-8 and J usage is TRBJ2-3; D might be TRBD1 (7 bases). From germline, CDR1 is SGHTS and CDR2 YDEGEE. The CDR3 length is 16 residues. V lost 0 bases to trimming and J lost 2 bases, with 13 bases between them. DNA for the CDR3: TGTGCCAGCAGCTTGGCCCCAGGGGGGATCACAGATACGCAGTATTTT. It specifies CASSLAPGGITDTQYF.

The chain has TRBV6-5 and TRBJ1-2; 8 nucleotides line up with TRBD1. The CDR3 covers 13 residues. Germline CDR1 reads MNHEY; CDR2 reads SVGAGI. After removal of 5 bases from V and 8 bases from J, the junction contained 7 bases not matched to a gene. CDR3 coding DNA: TGTGCCAGCAGTCCCACGACAGGGGAAGGCTACACCTTC. It specifies CASSPTTGEGYTF.

This clone was detected once. V and J are TRBV28 and TRBJ1-2; the D is unclear. Germline CDR1 MDHEN, CDR2 SYDVKM. The ends were cut back, 5 bases at V and 3 bases at J, with 16 bases in the middle. This CDR3 contains 15 residues. CDR3 sequence: CASSVLRVGHYGYTF. For the CDR3, the DNA is TGTGCCAGCAGTGTTTTGCGGGTTGGACACTATGGCTACACCTTC.

The rearrangement links TRBV3-1 (or the pseudogene TRBV3-2) to TRBJ2-5; 8 nucleotides agree with TRBD2. With 3 bases clipped from V and 3 bases from J, the junction kept 3 bases outside the gene matches. This CDR3 is 14 amino acids long. Germline CDR1 and CDR2: LGHDT and YNNKEL (reference sequence). CDR3 sequence (DNA): TGTGCCAGCAGCCACACAGCGGGAGAAGAGACCCAGTACTTC. Translation: CASSHTAGEETQYF.

The rearrangement joins TRBV10-3 to TRBJ1-1; TRBD1 matches 8 bases. The CDR3 extends over 15 amino acids. J gave up 1 base and V 0 bases, and 1 base lay outside the gene matches. Looked up from germline, CDR1 is ENHRY and CDR2 is SYGVKD. The DNA for the CDR3 is TGTGCCATCAGTGAGTCTGGACAGGGGAACACTGAAGCTTTCTTT. It is translated as CAISESGQGNTEAFF.

This sequence joins TRBV13 and TRBJ1-1; D uncertain. Germline V gene sequence: CDR1 PRHDT, CDR2 FYEKMQ (reference sequence). Trimming took off 0 bases at V and 1 base at J, with 12 bases between the two ends. The CDR3 is made up of 16 amino acids. CDR3 nucleotides: TGTGCCAGCAGCTTAGGCCTGGGCCAGACGAACACTGAAGCTTTCTTT. As protein: CASSLGLGQTNTEAFF.

This clone occurred once. The J gene is TRBJ2-7, the V gene TRBV7-2; unclear D gene. The CDR3 length is 13 residues. In germline, CDR1 is SGHTA, CDR2 FQGNSA. V was trimmed by 6 bases and J by 5 bases, leaving 14 bases between them. The CDR3 here is CASRLYQANEQYF. CDR3 in DNA: TGTGCCAGCAGACTCTACCAGGCTAACGAGCAGTACTTC.

This chain connects TRBV19 to TRBJ2-3; 8 bases are shared with TRBD1. V was pared by 5 bases and J by 6 bases, with 4 bases of the junction left unmatched. The CDR3 contains 13 residues. Germline CDR1 and CDR2: LNHDA and SQIVND (reference sequence). CDR3 region: CASSAGGEDTQYF. CDR3 bases: TGTGCCAGTAGTGCAGGGGGCGAGGATACGCAGTATTTT.